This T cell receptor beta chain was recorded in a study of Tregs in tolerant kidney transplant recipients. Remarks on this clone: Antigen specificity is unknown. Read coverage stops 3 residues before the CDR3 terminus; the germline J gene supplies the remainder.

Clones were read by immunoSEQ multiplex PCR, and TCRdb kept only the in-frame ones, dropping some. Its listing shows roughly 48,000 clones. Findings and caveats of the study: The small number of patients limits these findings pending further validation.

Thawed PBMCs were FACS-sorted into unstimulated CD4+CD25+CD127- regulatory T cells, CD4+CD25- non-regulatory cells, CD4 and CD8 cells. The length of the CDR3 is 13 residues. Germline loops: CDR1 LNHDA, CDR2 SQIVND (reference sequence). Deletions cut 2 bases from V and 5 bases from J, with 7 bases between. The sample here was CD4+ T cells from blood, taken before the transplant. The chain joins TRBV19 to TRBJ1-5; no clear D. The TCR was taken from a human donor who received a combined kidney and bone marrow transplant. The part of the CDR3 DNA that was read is TGTGCCAGTAGTATATCCCGCGATCAGCCC. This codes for CASSISRDQP. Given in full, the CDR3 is CASSISRDQPQHF.